This T cell receptor beta chain comes out of a study of T cells after posttransplantation cyclophosphamide. Using immunoSEQ multiplex PCR, the repertoire was profiled, and TCRdb retains in-frame clones only, with some absent. The profile shows 10,000 to 13,000 clones, about 95% of them singletons. Remarks on this clone: The antigen is undetermined.

CDR3 length: 16 residues. V dropped 3 bases and J dropped 2 bases, with 17 bases sitting between them. The germline CDR1 and CDR2 sequences are MDHEN and SYDVKM. The study, taken as a whole, reports: After PTCy, TRB diversity resembled that of CNI/methotrexate controls.

Specimen: naive CD8+ T cells sorted from PBMCs. This sequence was found in a man aged 25-45 years in good health and a related stem cell transplant donor. The chain is built from TRBV28 and TRBJ2-7; D remains unclear. CDR3 residues: CASSFELLLETYEQYF. The CDR3 nucleotides are TGTGCCAGCAGTTTCGAACTCCTTTTAGAGACCTACGAGCAGTACTTC.